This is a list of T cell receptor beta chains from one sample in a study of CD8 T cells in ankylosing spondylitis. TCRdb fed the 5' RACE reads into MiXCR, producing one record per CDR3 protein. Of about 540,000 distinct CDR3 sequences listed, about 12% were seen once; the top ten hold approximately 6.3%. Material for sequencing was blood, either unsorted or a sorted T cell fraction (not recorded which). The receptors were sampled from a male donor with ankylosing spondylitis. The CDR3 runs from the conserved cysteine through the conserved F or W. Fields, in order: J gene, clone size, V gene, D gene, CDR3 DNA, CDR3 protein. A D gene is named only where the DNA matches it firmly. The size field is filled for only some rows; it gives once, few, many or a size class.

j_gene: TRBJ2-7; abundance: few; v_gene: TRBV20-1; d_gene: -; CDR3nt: TGCAGTGCTAGAGAAGGTGGAGGGGGCCACGAGCAGTACTTC; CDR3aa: CSAREGGGGHEQYF
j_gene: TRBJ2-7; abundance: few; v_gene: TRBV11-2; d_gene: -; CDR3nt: TGTGCCAGCAGCTTAGACTCCCCCTCCTACGAGCAGTACTTC; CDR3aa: CASSLDSPSYEQYF
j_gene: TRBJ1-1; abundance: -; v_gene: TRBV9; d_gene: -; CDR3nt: TGTGCCAGCAGCTCTCGACGGGGGGGAGCTTTCTTT; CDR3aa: CASSSRRGGAFF
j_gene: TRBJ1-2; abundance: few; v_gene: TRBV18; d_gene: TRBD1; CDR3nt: TGTGCCAGCTCACCGAATCCGGGACAGGGAACTGGCTACACCTTC; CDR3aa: CASSPNPGQGTGYTF
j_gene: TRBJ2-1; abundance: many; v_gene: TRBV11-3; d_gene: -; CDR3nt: TGTGCCAGCAGCTTATCCCGAGGATCCTACAATGAGCAGTTCTTC; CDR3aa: CASSLSRGSYNEQFF
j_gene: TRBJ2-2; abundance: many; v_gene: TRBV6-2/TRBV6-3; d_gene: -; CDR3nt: TGTTCGGTCGGCGGGGGCCGCGGCACCGGGGAGCTGTTTTTT; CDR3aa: CSVGGGRGTGELFF
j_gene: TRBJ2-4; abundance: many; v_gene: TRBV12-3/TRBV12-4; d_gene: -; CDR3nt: TGTGCCAGCACCTTCCCCCGGGTTGGAGCCAAAAACATTCAGTACTTC; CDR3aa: CASTFPRVGAKNIQYF
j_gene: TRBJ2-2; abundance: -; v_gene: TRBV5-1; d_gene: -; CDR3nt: TGCGCCAGCAGCCCCTTGAATGGGGACACCGGGGAGCTGTTTTTT; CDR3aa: CASSPLNGDTGELFF
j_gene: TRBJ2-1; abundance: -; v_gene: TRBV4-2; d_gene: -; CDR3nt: TGTGCCAGCAGCCCCACAGGGTCTAGCTCCTACAATGAGCAGTTCTTC; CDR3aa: CASSPTGSSSYNEQFF
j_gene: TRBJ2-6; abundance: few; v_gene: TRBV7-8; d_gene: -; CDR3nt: TGTGCCAGCAGCTTAAAAGCTTACGGCCGCTCTGGGGCCAACGTCCTGACTTTC; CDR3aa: CASSLKAYGRSGANVLTF
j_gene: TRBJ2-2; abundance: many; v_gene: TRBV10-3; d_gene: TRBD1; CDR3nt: TGTGCCTCCTCGGACAGGTCCTCGGGCACCGGGGAGCTGTTTTTT; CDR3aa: CASSDRSSGTGELFF
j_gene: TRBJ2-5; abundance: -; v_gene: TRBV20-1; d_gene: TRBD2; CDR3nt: TGCAGTGCTAGATGGGCTAGCGGGAAGGAGACCCAGTACTTC; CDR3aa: CSARWASGKETQYF
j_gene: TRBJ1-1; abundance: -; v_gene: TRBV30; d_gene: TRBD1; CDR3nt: TGTGCCTGGGCAAGACAGGGGAACACTGAAGCTTTCTTT; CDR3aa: CAWARQGNTEAFF
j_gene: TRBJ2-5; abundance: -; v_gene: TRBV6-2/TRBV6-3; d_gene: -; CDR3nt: TGTGCCAGCAGTCCCAGACAGACCCAGTACTTC; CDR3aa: CASSPRQTQYF
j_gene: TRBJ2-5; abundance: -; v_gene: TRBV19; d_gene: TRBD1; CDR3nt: TGTGCCAGTAGTATGGGACAGGGAACCCTTCGAGAGACCCAGTACTTC; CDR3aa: CASSMGQGTLRETQYF
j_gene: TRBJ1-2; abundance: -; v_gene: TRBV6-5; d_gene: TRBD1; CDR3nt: TGTGCCAGCAGTTACGACAGGGTCTATAGCTATGGCTACACCTTC; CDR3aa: CASSYDRVYSYGYTF
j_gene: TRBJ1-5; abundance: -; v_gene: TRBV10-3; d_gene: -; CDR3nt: TGTGCCATCTCCTCCGGGGTCAATCAGCCCCAGCATTTT; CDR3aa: CAISSGVNQPQHF
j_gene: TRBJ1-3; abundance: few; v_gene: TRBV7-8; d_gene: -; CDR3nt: TGTGCCAGCAGCCCCGTCGGAGGGCCCTCTGGAAACACCATATATTTT; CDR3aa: CASSPVGGPSGNTIYF
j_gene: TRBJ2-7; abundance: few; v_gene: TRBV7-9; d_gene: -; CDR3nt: TGTGCCAGCAGCTTAGCTTTGGCAGCTAAGTACTTC; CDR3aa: CASSLALAAKYF
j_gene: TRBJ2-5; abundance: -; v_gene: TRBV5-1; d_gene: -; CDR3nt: TGCGCCAGCAGCTGGGGGACAGGCGGGGGCCAGTACTTC; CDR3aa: CASSWGTGGGQYF
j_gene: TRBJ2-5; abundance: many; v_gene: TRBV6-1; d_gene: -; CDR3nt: TGTGCCAGCAGTGAAGCTCGCGGGTCGGCTATGGGAACCCAGTACTTC; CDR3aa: CASSEARGSAMGTQYF
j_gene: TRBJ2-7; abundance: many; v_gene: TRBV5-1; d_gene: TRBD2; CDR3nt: TGCGCCAGCAGCTTGCGTCTAGCGGGAGGACTATACGAGCAGTACTTC; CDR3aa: CASSLRLAGGLYEQYF
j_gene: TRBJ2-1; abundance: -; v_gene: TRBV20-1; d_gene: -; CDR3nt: TGCAGTGCCCCGGGACTCCTCCAGAATGAGCAGTTCTTC; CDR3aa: CSAPGLLQNEQFF
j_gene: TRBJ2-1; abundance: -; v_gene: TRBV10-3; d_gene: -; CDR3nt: TGTGCCATCACCAATGGCGGCGATGAGCAGTTCTTC; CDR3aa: CAITNGGDEQFF
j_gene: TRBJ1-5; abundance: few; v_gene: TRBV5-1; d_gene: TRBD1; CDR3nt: TGCGCCAGCAGCTTGGATGACAGGGGCGGGAATCAGCCCCAGCATTTT; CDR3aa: CASSLDDRGGNQPQHF
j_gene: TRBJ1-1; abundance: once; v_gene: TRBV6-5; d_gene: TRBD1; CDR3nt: TGTGCCAGCAGTTACCCGGGACAGGGGATGGTTGAAGCTTACTTT; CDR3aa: CASSYPGQGMVEAYF
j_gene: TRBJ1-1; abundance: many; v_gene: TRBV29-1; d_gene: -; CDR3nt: TGCAGCCTACGACTTGCAGGCAGGGGAGCTGAAGCTTTCTTT; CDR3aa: CSLRLAGRGAEAFF
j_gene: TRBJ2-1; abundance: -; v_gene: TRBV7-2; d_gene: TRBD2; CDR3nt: TGTGCCAGCAGCTTAGGAAGGAAAGACGAGACTAGCGGTCTCTTGGGAGTTTACAATGAGCAGTTCTTC; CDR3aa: CASSLGRKDETSGLLGVYNEQFF
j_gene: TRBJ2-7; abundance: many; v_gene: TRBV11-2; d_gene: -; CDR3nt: TGTGCCAGCAGCTTGGTGGGTTGGGAGCAGTACTTC; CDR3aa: CASSLVGWEQYF
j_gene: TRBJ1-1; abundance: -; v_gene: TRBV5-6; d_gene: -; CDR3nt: TGTGCCAGCAGGTGGGGCGGCAACACTGAAGCTTTCTTT; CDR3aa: CASRWGGNTEAFF
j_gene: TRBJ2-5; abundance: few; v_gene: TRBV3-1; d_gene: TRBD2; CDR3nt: TGTGCCAGCAGTCGACTAGCGGAAGAGACCCAGTACTTC; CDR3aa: CASSRLAEETQYF
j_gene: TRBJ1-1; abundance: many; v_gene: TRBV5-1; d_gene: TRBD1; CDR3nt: TGCGCCAGCAGCTATACAGGGGGCACTGAAGCTTTCTTT; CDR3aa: CASSYTGGTEAFF
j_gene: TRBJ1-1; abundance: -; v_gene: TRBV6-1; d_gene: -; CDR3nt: TGTGCCGGGCGTTTTGGCGGGGAGAACACTGAAGCTTTCTTT; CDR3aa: CAGRFGGENTEAFF
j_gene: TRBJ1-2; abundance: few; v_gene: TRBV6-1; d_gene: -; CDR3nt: TGTGCCAGCAGTGAAGTGGCAATTATCAACTATGGCTACACCTTC; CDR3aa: CASSEVAIINYGYTF
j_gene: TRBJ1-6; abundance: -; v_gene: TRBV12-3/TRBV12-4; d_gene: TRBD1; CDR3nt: TGTGCCAGCAGTTCTACAGGGGTGGATTCACCCCTCCACTTT; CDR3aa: CASSSTGVDSPLHF
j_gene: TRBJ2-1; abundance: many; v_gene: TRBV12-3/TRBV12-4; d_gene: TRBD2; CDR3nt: TGTGCCAGCAGTTTGCGGCTAGCGGAGTACAATGAGCAGTTCTTC; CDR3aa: CASSLRLAEYNEQFF
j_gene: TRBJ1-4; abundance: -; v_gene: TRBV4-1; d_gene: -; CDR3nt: TGCGCCAGCAGCCATGGCGGGGACTGGGACTATGAAAAACTGTTTTTT; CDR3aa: CASSHGGDWDYEKLFF
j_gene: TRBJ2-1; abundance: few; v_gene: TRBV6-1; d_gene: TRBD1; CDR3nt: TGTGCCAGCAGTGCTAAATCGGACAGGATAACCTACAATGAGCAGTTCTTC; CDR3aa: CASSAKSDRITYNEQFF
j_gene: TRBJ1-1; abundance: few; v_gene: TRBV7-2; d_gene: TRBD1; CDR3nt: TGTGCCAGCAGCTTATCCCCCTACAGGGGGCGTAACACTGAAGCTTTCTTT; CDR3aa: CASSLSPYRGRNTEAFF
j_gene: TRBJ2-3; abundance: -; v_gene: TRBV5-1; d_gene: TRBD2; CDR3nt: TGCGCCAGCAGCTTGTTCAAGCGGGAGGGCCTGATAGATACGCAGTATTTT; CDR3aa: CASSLFKREGLIDTQYF
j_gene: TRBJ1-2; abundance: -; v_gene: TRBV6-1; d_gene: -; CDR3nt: TGTGCCAGCAGTGCGAGTGTTGTTTATGGCTACACCTTC; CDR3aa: CASSASVVYGYTF
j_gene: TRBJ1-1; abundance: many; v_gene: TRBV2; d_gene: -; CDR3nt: TGTGCCAGCACCTTAGCCCAGGGGAGCACTGAAGCTTTCTTT; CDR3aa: CASTLAQGSTEAFF
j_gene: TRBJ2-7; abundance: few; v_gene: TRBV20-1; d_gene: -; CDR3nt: TGCAGTGCTAGAGACGTACGACTCTCCTACGAGCAGTACTTC; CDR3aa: CSARDVRLSYEQYF
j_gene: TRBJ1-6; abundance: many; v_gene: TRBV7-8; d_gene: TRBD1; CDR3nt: TGTGCCAGCAGCGACACAGGGGTATCACCCCTCCACTTT; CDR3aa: CASSDTGVSPLHF
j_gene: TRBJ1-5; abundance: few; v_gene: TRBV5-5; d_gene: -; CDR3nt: TGTGCCAGCAGCTTGGTAGAGAATCAGCCCCAGCATTTT; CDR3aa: CASSLVENQPQHF
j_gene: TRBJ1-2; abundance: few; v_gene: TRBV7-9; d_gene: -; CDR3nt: TGTGCCAGCAGAGGTTATTCCGACCCTAACTATGGCTACACCTTC; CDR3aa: CASRGYSDPNYGYTF
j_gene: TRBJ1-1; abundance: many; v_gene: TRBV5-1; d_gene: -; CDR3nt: TGCGCCAGCTCGAGGACCGGGGTGAACACTGAAGCTTTCTTT; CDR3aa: CASSRTGVNTEAFF
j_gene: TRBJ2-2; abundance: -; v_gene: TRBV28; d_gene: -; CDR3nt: TGTGCCAGCAGTTTATGGACCCTAGCCCACGGGGAGCTGTTTTTT; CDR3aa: CASSLWTLAHGELFF
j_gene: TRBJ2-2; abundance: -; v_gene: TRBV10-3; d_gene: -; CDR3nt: TGTGCCATCAGTGAATCGGGACACACGAACACCGGGGAGCTGTTTTTT; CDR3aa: CAISESGHTNTGELFF
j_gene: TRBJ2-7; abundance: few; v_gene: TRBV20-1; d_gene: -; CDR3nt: TGCAGTGCTACCGGGGGCTACGAGCAGTACTTC; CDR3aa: CSATGGYEQYF
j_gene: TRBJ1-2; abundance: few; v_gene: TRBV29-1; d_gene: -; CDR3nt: TGCAGCGCCCTAACTCAGGAGCCCTATGGCTACACCTTC; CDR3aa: CSALTQEPYGYTF
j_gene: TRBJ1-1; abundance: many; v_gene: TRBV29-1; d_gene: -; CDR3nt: TGCAGCGTGGACCGGAGCACTGAAGCTTTCTTT; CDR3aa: CSVDRSTEAFF
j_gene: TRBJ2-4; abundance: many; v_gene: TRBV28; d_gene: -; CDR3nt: TGTGCCAGCAGTTGGCGGGACCGAGAAAACATTCAGTACTTC; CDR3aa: CASSWRDRENIQYF
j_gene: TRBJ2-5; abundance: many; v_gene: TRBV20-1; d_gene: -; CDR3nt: TGCAGTGCTAGAGATATGACTGAGAAAGAGACCCAGTACTTC; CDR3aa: CSARDMTEKETQYF
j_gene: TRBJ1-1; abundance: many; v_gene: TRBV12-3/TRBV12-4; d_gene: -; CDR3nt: TGTGCCAGCACCCGACGGGGGGGAATGAACACTGAAGCTTTCTTT; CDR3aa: CASTRRGGMNTEAFF
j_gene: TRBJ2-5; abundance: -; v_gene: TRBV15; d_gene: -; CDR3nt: TGTGCCACCAAGGGACCGGGACACACAGAGACCCAGTACTTC; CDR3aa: CATKGPGHTETQYF
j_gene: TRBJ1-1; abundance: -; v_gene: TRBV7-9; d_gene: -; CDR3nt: TGTGCCAGCAGCTTAGGGACAGCTACTATGAGCGCTTTCTTT; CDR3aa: CASSLGTATMSAFF
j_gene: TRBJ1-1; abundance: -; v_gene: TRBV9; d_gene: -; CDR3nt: TGTGCCAGCAGCGTCCAGTCACAGCCGAACACTGAAGCTTTCTTT; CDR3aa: CASSVQSQPNTEAFF
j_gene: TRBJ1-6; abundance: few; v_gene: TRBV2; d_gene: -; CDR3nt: TGTGCCAGCGGCCAGGGGCGCTCCTATAATTCACCCCTCCACTTT; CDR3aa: CASGQGRSYNSPLHF
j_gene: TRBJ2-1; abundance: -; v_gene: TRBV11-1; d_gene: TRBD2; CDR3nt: TGTGCCAGCAGTTTTGGGAGGGACCCGACGGATGAGCAGTTCTTC; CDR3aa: CASSFGRDPTDEQFF